This T cell receptor beta chain was sequenced during a study of T cell responses to AZD1222 COVID-19 vaccine. The assay was immunoSEQ multiplex PCR, and TCRdb's table has in-frame clones only and misses some. Here the sample spans 200,000 or so clones, over 85% being singletons. This TCR was sampled from an adult who received the AZD1222 COVID-19 vaccine. The source material was peripheral blood, sampled 28 days after the second AZD1222 dose.

The CDR3, as DNA: TGTGCCAGCAGCCATCCTGGACAGGGATACGGCGGCTACACCTTC. Protein product: CASSHPGQGYGGYTF. The V call is TRBV14, the J call TRBJ1-2, with TRBD1 identical over 8 bases. Germline assignment: CDR1 SGHDN and CDR2 FVKESK. The CDR3 consists of 15 residues. The V and J ends lost 3 bases and 8 bases, in that order; junction bases with no gene match: 11.